This T cell receptor (beta chain) stems from a study of regulatory T cells in long-lasting Graves disease. Time point: persistent/refractory GD, antithyroid drugs over 5 years with positive TRAb. Construction of the TCR library relied on RNA isolated from PBMCs. There are many counts of this clonotype. Library construction for TCR beta used iRepertoire HTBI primers and Arm-PCR of CDR3 regions. MiXCR, run by TCRdb on the multiplex PCR reads, gives a single entry per CDR3 protein. The sample shows roughly 400,000 distinct CDR3 sequences, 21% of them seen only once. Germline values: CDR1 MDHEN, CDR2 SYDVKM. V trimming: 4 bases; J trimming: 4 bases; junction bases outside the gene matches: 14. CDR3 length: 18 amino acids.

The rearrangement links TRBV28 to TRBJ1-5, with 9 bases lining up with TRBD1. The specimen was peripheral blood mononuclear cells (PBMCs), collected when the disease was refractory, from a patient treated with antithyroid drugs. The source is a female donor with Graves disease. The CDR3 reads CASSSPWGQGILNQPQHF. CDR3 in DNA: TGTGCCAGCAGTTCTCCGTGGGGACAGGGCATTTTGAATCAGCCCCAGCATTTT.